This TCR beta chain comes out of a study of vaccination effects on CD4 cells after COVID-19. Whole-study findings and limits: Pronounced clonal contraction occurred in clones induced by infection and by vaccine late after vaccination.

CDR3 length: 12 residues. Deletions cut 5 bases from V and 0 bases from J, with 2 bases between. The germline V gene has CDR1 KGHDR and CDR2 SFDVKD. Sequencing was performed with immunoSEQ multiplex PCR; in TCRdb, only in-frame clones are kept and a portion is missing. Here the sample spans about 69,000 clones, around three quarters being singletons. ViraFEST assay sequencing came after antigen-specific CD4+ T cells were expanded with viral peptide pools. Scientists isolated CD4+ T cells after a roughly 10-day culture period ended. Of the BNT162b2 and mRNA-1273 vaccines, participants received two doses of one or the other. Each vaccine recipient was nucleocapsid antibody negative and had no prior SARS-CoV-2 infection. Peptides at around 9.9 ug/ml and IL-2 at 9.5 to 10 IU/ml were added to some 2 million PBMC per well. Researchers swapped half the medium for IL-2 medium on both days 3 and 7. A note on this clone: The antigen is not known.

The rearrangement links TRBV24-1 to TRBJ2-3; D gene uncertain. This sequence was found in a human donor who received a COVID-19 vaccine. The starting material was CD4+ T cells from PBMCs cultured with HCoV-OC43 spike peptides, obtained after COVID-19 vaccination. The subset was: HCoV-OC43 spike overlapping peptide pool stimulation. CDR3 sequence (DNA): TGTGCCACCAGTGTTAGCACAGATACGCAGTATTTT. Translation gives CATSVSTDTQYF.